This T cell receptor (beta chain) was found in a study of T cells in Graves' hyperthyroidism and ophthalmopathy. Preceding any ophthalmopathy symptoms, the blood sample dates from first hyperthyroidism diagnosis. Amplified regions were TCR beta CDR3 sequences from RNA transcripts. First-round RT-PCR with HTBI primers amplified the TCR CDR3 region. MiXCR, applied by TCRdb to the multiplex PCR reads, yields one record per CDR3 protein. The repertoire holds about 380,000 distinct CDR3 sequences, roughly 14% seen once, with more than 20% in the top ten. This clonotype was seen repeatedly, ten times or more. Sequenced sample: blood. The clonotype comes from a man between 25 and 39 years old with Graves' hyperthyroidism that later progressed to Graves' ophthalmopathy.

For the CDR3, the DNA is TGTGCCAGCAGCCCTCGACAGGGGGCTGGCCGCACTGAAGCTTTCTTT. As protein: CASSPRQGAGRTEAFF. The chain has TRBV12-3 or TRBV12-4 and TRBJ1-1; 10 bases are shared with TRBD1. After removal of 6 bases from V and 4 bases from J, the junction contained 11 bases not matched to a gene. CDR3 length equals 16 residues.